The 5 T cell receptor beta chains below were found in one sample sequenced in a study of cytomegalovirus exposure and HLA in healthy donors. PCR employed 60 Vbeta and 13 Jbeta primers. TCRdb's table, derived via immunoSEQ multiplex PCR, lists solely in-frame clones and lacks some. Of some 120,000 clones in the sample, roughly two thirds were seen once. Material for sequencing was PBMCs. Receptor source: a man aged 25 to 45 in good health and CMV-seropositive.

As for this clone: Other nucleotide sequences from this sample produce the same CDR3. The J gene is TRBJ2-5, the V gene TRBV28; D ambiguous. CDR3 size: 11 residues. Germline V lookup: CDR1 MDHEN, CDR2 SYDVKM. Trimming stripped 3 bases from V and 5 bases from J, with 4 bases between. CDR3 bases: TGTGCCAGCAGTTTGAGGGAGACCCAGTACTTC. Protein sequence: CASSLRETQYF.

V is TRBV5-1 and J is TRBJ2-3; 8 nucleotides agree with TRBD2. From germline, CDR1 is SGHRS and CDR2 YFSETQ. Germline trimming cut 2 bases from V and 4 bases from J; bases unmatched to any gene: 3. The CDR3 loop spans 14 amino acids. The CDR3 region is CASSFGLAPDTQYF. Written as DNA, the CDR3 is TGCGCCAGCAGCTTCGGACTAGCCCCAGATACGCAGTATTTT. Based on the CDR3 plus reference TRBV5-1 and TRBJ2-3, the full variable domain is KAGVTQTPRYLIKTRGQQVTLSCSPISGHRSVSWYQQTPGQGLQFLFEYFSETQRNKGNFPGRFSGRQFSNSRSEMNVSTLELGDSALYLCASSFGLAPDTQYFGPGTRLTVL.

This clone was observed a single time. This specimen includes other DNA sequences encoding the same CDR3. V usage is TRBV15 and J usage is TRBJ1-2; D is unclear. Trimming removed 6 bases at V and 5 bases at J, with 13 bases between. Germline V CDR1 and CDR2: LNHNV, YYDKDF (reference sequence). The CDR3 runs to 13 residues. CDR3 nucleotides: TGTGCCACCAGTCGTCCGGGATCGTATGGCTACACCTTC. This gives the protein CATSRPGSYGYTF.

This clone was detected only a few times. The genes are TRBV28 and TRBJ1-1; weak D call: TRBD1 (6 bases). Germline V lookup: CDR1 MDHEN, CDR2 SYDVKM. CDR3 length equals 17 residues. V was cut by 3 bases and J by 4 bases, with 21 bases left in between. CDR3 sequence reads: CASSFLGQTGLFTEAFF. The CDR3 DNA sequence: TGTGCCAGCAGTTTCCTCGGACAGACTGGGCTCTTCACTGAAGCTTTCTTT.

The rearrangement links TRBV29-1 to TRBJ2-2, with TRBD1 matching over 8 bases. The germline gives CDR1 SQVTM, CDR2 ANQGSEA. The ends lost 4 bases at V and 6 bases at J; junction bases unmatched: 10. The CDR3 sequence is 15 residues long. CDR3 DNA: TGCAGCGTTGTCAGTACGGCAGGGGGCTCCGGGGAGCTGTTTTTT. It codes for CSVVSTAGGSGELFF.